The clone carrying this TCR beta chain turned up a few times. The antigen remains unidentified. The record originates from a study of T cells after yellow fever vaccination. In the study overall: Preparation used SMART-Seq v4 Ultra Low Input for the low-cell-number fractions.

The CDR3 runs 11 residues. The V end lost 1 base, the J end lost 6 bases, and 4 bases lay between the germline ends. Study results and caveats: Most clones from primary vaccination were detected again post-booster (about 95% CD4, around 90% CD8).

TCRdb reprocessed the 5' RACE reads with MiXCR, giving one entry per CDR3 protein. The table lists about 300,000 distinct CDR3 sequences, around 6.8% of them singletons. The receptor was isolated from a man in his late teens or twenties who received the YFV17D yellow fever vaccine. The V and J genes are TRBV12-3 or TRBV12-4 and TRBJ2-7, with D uncertain. Sequencing was performed on PBMCs, taken roughly 45 days after the first yellow fever vaccination. The CDR3 coding sequence is TGTGCCAGCAGTTTAGGGCCCGAGCAGTACGTC. Amino acids: CASSLGPEQYV.